The next 9 T cell receptor beta chains were all read from a single sample in a study of cytomegalovirus exposure and HLA in healthy donors. 13 Jbeta primers and 60 Vbeta primers were used for the PCR. Measured with immunoSEQ multiplex PCR; TCRdb has only the in-frame clones, and not every one. Of about 94,000 clones in the sample, approximately 80% were seen once. The material sequenced was PBMCs. These receptors all come from a human donor in good health.

The V call is TRBV19, the J call TRBJ1-5; no definite D call. Germline CDR1 is LNHDA and CDR2 is SQIVND (reference sequence). CDR3 length equals 15 residues. V lost 0 bases and J 5 bases, leaving 11 bases between the germline ends. The CDR3 is CASSIEAPHDQPQHF. In DNA, the CDR3 is TGTGCCAGTAGTATAGAAGCGCCTCACGATCAGCCCCAGCATTTT.

The chain joins TRBV9 to TRBJ2-1; the D is unclear. Trimming left V 2 bases short and J 6 bases short, with 9 bases between. The CDR3 runs to 13 residues. Germline lookup yields CDR1 SGDLS and CDR2 YYNGEE. The CDR3 bases are TGTGCCAGCAGCGTCCGCCTAGTCAATGAGCAGTTCTTC. Translation: CASSVRLVNEQFF.

The V and J genes are TRBV14 and TRBJ1-2; a weak D match, TRBD1 (5 bases). Trimming removed 1 base at V and 3 bases at J, with 21 bases between. The CDR3 contains 18 residues. Germline CDR1 SGHDN, CDR2 FVKESK. The CDR3 loop reads CASSQGSSEGWWDYGYTF. CDR3 bases: TGTGCCAGCAGCCAAGGTTCCTCGGAGGGGTGGTGGGACTATGGCTACACCTTC.

The CDR3 DNA reads TGTGCCAGCAGGGGGCGCCAGACCCAGTACTTC. It codes for CASRGRQTQYF. V is TRBV28 and J is TRBJ2-5, with D perhaps TRBD1 (5 bases). The CDR3 is 11 amino acids. Trimming cost V 6 bases and J 6 bases, with 8 bases left between them. Germline values: CDR1 MDHEN, CDR2 SYDVKM.

This clone has a single count. The V call is TRBV19, the J call TRBJ1-5, with a weak D call TRBD1 (5 bases). V was pared by 5 bases and J by 3 bases, with 11 bases between. CDR3 length equals 14 residues. Germline CDR1 is LNHDA and CDR2 is SQIVND (reference sequence). For the CDR3, the DNA is TGTGCCAGTAGTCAAGGGGCACTCAATCAGCCCCAGCATTTT. Protein product: CASSQGALNQPQHF.

There are a few counts of this clone. V and J are TRBV19 and TRBJ2-3; no definite D call. This CDR3 is 14 amino acids long. Germline V gene data show CDR1 as LNHDA and CDR2 as SQIVND (reference sequence). Trimming left V 5 bases short and J 3 bases short, with 12 bases between. For the CDR3, the DNA is TGTGCCAGTAGTGAGAGATCCAGGACAGATACGCAGTATTTT. The encoded protein is CASSERSRTDTQYF.

This clone was observed once. Other nucleotide sequences from this sample produce the same CDR3. The chain links TRBV7-9 to TRBJ1-4; a possible D gene is TRBD1 (5 bases). Trimming took off 2 bases at V and 8 bases at J, with 12 bases between the two ends. CDR1 is SEHNR, CDR2 FQNEAQ, per germline (reference sequence). The CDR3 has 14 amino acids. CDR3 region: CASSLRGGGEKLFF. DNA for the CDR3: TGTGCCAGCAGCTTACGTGGGGGGGGAGAAAAACTGTTTTTT. The entire variable domain, with the rest obtained from reference TRBV7-9 and TRBJ1-4, is as follows: DTGVSQNPRHKITKRGQNVTFRCDPISEHNRLYWYRQTLGQGPEFLTYFQNEAQLEKSRLLSDRFSAERPKGSFSTLEIQRTEQGDSAMYLCASSLRGGGEKLFFGSGTQLSVL.

V usage is TRBV19 and J usage is TRBJ2-7; D might be TRBD2 (6 bases). The CDR3 loop spans 16 amino acids. Germline V gene sequence: CDR1 LNHDA, CDR2 SQIVND (reference sequence). The V end was cut by 5 bases, the J end by 4 bases, with 21 bases between. CDR3: CASSPYRDSGQYEQYF. The CDR3 DNA sequence: TGTGCCAGTAGTCCCTACCGAGATAGCGGACAATACGAGCAGTACTTC.

The genes are TRBV20-1 and TRBJ1-1; 7 nucleotides align to TRBD1. With 6 bases clipped from V and 8 bases from J, the junction kept 6 bases outside the gene matches. The germline gives CDR1 DFQATT, CDR2 SNEGSKA (reference sequence). There are 11 residues in the CDR3. This CDR3 is CSAPIQGEAFF. CDR3 nucleotide sequence: TGCAGTGCCCCGATACAGGGGGAAGCTTTCTTT.